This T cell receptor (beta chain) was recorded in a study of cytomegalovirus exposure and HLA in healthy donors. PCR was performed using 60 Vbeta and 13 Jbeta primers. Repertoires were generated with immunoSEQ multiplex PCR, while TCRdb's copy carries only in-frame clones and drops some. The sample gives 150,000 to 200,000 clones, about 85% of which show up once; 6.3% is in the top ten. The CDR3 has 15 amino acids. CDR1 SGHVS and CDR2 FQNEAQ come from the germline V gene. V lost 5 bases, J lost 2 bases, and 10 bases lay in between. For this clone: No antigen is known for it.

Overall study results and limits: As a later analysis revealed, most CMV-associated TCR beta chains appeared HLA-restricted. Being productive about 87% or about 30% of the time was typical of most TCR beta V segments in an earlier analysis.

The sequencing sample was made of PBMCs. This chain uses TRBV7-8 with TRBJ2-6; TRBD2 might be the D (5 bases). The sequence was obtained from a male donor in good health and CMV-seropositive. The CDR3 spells CASSRRGAGANVLTF. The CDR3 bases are TGTGCCAGCAGCCGCCGGGGAGCTGGGGCCAACGTCCTGACTTTC.